Here is one T cell receptor beta chain with its context. Its antigen is not known. These data come from a study of cytomegalovirus exposure and HLA in healthy donors. The CDR3 has 12 amino acids. In germline, CDR1 is SGHKS, CDR2 YYEKEE (reference sequence). V dropped 3 bases and J dropped 6 bases, with 10 bases sitting between them. Both 60 Vbeta primers and 13 Jbeta primers went into the PCR. Some clones are missing from TCRdb's copy, which holds only in-frame ones; the method was immunoSEQ multiplex PCR. Of fewer than 120,000 clones in the sample, 76% were seen once. Overall study results and limits: For most TCR sequences rarity was the rule, although some public TCRs occurred in many donors. Cytomegalovirus-associated TCR beta chains were listed, numbering some 180. It was only CMV serostatus that was available as immune exposure information.

Input material: PBMCs. This receptor was obtained from a young man in good health and CMV-seropositive. V usage is TRBV5-5 and J usage is TRBJ2-7; the D gene is possibly TRBD1 (5 bases). Here the CDR3 reads CASSSTGREQYF. The DNA for the CDR3 is TGTGCCAGCAGCTCCACAGGTCGCGAGCAGTACTTC.